The rows below give T cell receptor beta chains drawn from one sample of a study of vaccination and CD4 T cells after COVID-19. What these receptors recognize is not known. TCRdb independently ran MiXCR on the PCR reads; one entry per CDR3 protein. The sample yields about 13,000 distinct CDR3 sequences, roughly 26% seen once. This material consisted of CD4+ T cells from blood, cultured in vitro, taken before SARS-CoV-2 vaccination. Receptors originate from a human donor who received a COVID-19 vaccine. CDR3s include the opening cysteine and the closing phenylalanine or tryptophan. D genes are given only for firm matches. The size of a clone is reported for some rows only, either as once, few or many, or as a class for expanded clones.

j_gene: TRBJ2-1; abundance: few; d_gene: .; v_gene: TRBV6-1; CDR3aa: CASSPGRYQYNEQFF; CDR3nt: TGTGCCAGCAGCCCCGGCAGATACCAATACAATGAGCAGTTCTTC
j_gene: TRBJ1-6; abundance: .; d_gene: TRBD1; v_gene: TRBV5-1; CDR3aa: CARLRGDRAYNSPLHF; CDR3nt: TGCGCCAGATTAAGAGGGGACAGGGCCTATAATTCACCCCTCCACTTT
j_gene: TRBJ2-2; abundance: few; d_gene: .; v_gene: TRBV19; CDR3aa: CASSLGAGDEAGELFF; CDR3nt: TGTGCCAGTAGCCTCGGGGCAGGGGACGAAGCCGGGGAGCTGTTTTTT
j_gene: TRBJ1-6; abundance: few; d_gene: .; v_gene: TRBV30; CDR3aa: CAWRMGDHSPLHF; CDR3nt: TGTGCCTGGAGGATGGGGGATCATTCACCCCTCCACTTT
j_gene: TRBJ2-1; abundance: .; d_gene: TRBD1; v_gene: TRBV7-2; CDR3aa: CASSSNRQGGYGEQFF; CDR3nt: TGTGCCAGCAGCTCAAACCGACAGGGTGGGTATGGTGAGCAGTTCTTC
j_gene: TRBJ2-7; abundance: .; d_gene: TRBD2; v_gene: TRBV5-1; CDR3aa: CASSAGGPPYEQYF; CDR3nt: TGCGCCAGCAGCGCGGGGGGGCCCCCCTACGAGCAGTACTTC
j_gene: TRBJ1-2; abundance: few; d_gene: .; v_gene: TRBV24-1; CDR3aa: CATSDGQSRKGYTF; CDR3nt: TGTGCCACCAGTGACGGACAGTCCCGCAAGGGCTACACCTTC
j_gene: TRBJ2-7; abundance: few; d_gene: .; v_gene: TRBV7-2; CDR3aa: CASSLVAGQKAYEQYF; CDR3nt: TGTGCCAGCAGCTTAGTAGCGGGACAGAAGGCCTACGAGCAGTACTTC
j_gene: TRBJ1-6; abundance: few; d_gene: TRBD1; v_gene: TRBV20-1; CDR3aa: CSARPNRGGDNSPLHF; CDR3nt: TGCAGTGCTAGACCTAACAGGGGAGGTGATAATTCACCCCTCCACTTT
j_gene: TRBJ2-7; abundance: .; d_gene: TRBD2; v_gene: TRBV19; CDR3aa: CASSPGGSFVEQYF; CDR3nt: TGTGCCAGTAGCCCCGGGGGGAGCTTTGTTGAGCAGTACTTC
j_gene: TRBJ2-1; abundance: .; d_gene: .; v_gene: TRBV5-1; CDR3aa: CASSLVGQYNEQFF; CDR3nt: TGCGCCAGCAGCTTGGTAGGACAGTACAATGAGCAGTTCTTC
j_gene: TRBJ2-1; abundance: medium-sized; d_gene: .; v_gene: TRBV15; CDR3aa: CATSNSRLQRHNEQFF; CDR3nt: TGTGCCACCAGCAACTCCCGACTGCAACGTCACAATGAGCAGTTCTTC
j_gene: TRBJ2-3; abundance: few; d_gene: TRBD2; v_gene: TRBV6-5; CDR3aa: CASSYSRPSGGTSTDTQYF; CDR3nt: TGTGCCAGCAGTTACTCGAGGCCTAGCGGGGGCACTAGCACAGATACGCAGTATTTT
j_gene: TRBJ2-7; abundance: .; d_gene: TRBD1; v_gene: TRBV11-3; CDR3aa: CASSRNPGTGLYEQYF; CDR3nt: TGTGCCAGCAGCCGGAACCCCGGGACAGGCCTCTACGAGCAGTACTTC
j_gene: TRBJ1-6; abundance: .; d_gene: TRBD1; v_gene: TRBV2; CDR3aa: CASSLGQGSNSPLHF; CDR3nt: TGTGCCAGCAGCCTTGGACAGGGGAGCAATTCACCCCTCCACTTT
j_gene: TRBJ2-7; abundance: few; d_gene: .; v_gene: TRBV2; CDR3aa: CASRETRESSYEQYF; CDR3nt: TGTGCCAGCAGGGAAACTAGAGAAAGCTCCTACGAGCAGTACTTC
j_gene: TRBJ1-2; abundance: few; d_gene: TRBD1; v_gene: TRBV25-1; CDR3aa: CASSESGTGYYGYTF; CDR3nt: TGTGCCAGCAGTGAATCCGGGACAGGCTACTATGGCTACACCTTC
j_gene: TRBJ1-1; abundance: few; d_gene: TRBD1; v_gene: TRBV24-1; CDR3aa: CATAGTGDMNTEAFF; CDR3nt: TGTGCCACCGCCGGGACAGGGGACATGAACACTGAAGCTTTCTTT
j_gene: TRBJ2-3; abundance: few; d_gene: TRBD1; v_gene: TRBV20-1; CDR3aa: CSAPAPGQGTDTQYF; CDR3nt: TGCAGTGCCCCGGCTCCGGGACAGGGAACAGATACGCAGTATTTT
j_gene: TRBJ1-4; abundance: .; d_gene: .; v_gene: TRBV5-1; CDR3aa: CASSSNAWVRGRKLFF; CDR3nt: TGCGCCAGCAGCTCGAATGCCTGGGTGCGCGGGAGAAAACTGTTTTTT
j_gene: TRBJ1-3; abundance: .; d_gene: .; v_gene: TRBV7-6; CDR3aa: CASSQNIGKGNTIYF; CDR3nt: TGTGCCAGCAGCCAAAACATTGGAAAGGGAAACACCATATATTTT
j_gene: TRBJ2-3; abundance: few; d_gene: TRBD1; v_gene: TRBV29-1; CDR3aa: CSVAAGGYFGTDTQYF; CDR3nt: TGCAGCGTTGCGGCAGGGGGTTATTTTGGCACAGATACGCAGTATTTT
j_gene: TRBJ1-6; abundance: .; d_gene: TRBD1; v_gene: TRBV6-1; CDR3aa: CASRDRANSPLHF; CDR3nt: TGTGCCAGCAGGGACAGGGCTAATTCACCCCTCCACTTT
j_gene: TRBJ1-2; abundance: .; d_gene: TRBD1; v_gene: TRBV20-1; CDR3aa: CSAREGQGVYGYTF; CDR3nt: TGCAGTGCTAGAGAGGGACAGGGGGTCTATGGCTACACCTTC
j_gene: TRBJ1-2; abundance: .; d_gene: TRBD1; v_gene: TRBV10-3; CDR3aa: CAISGRQGRGYTF; CDR3nt: TGTGCCATCAGTGGAAGACAGGGCCGGGGCTACACCTTC